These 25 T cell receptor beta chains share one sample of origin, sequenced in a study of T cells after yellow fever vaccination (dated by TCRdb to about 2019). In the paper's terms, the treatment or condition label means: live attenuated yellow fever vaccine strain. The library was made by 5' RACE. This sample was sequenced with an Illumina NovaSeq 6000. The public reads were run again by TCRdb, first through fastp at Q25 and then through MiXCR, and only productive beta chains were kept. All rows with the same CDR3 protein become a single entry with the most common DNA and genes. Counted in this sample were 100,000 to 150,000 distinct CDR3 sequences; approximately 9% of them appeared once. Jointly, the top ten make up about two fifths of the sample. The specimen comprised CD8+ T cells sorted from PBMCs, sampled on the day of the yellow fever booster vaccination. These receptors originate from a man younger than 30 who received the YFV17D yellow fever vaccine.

This CDR3 is CASSYGLNYGYTF. CDR3 DNA sequence: TGTGCCAGCAGTTATGGTCTTAACTATGGCTACACCTTC. The chain joins TRBV6-2 or TRBV6-3 to TRBJ1-2; D call uncertain. The CDR3 runs to 13 residues. With 3 bases removed from V and 1 base from J, the gap between germline ends came to 6 bases. Germline V CDR1 and CDR2: MNHEY, SVGEGT.

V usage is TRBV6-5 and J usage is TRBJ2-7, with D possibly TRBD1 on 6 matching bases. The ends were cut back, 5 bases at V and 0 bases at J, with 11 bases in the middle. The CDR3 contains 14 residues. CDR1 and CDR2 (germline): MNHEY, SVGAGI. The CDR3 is CASSADRYSYEQYF. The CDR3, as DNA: TGTGCCAGCAGTGCCGACAGGTACTCCTACGAGCAGTACTTC.

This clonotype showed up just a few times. CDR3 DNA: TGTGCCAGCAGCTGGTCGGGACTGGGGAACACTGAAGCTTTCTTT. Translated, it gives CASSWSGLGNTEAFF. This chain uses TRBV7-2 with TRBJ1-1; TRBD1 is a possible D gene (5 bases). Germline V gene lookup returns CDR1 SGHTA and CDR2 FQGNSA. V shed 4 bases and J shed 1 base, with 13 bases lying between them. The CDR3 is 15 amino acids.

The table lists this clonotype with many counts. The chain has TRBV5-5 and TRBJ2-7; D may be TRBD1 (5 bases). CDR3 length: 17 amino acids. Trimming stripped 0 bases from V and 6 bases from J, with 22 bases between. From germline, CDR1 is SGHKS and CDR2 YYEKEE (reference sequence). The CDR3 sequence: CASSLGGLNSLGREQYV. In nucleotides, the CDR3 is TGTGCCAGCAGCTTGGGTGGTCTCAACTCTTTGGGGCGCGAGCAGTACGTC.

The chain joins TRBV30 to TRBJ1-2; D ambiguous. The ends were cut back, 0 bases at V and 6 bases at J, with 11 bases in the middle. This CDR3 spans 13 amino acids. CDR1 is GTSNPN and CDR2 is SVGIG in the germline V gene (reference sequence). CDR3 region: CAWSVRGNHGYTF. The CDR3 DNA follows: TGTGCCTGGAGTGTACGTGGGAACCATGGCTACACCTTC.

In DNA, the CDR3 is TGTGCCAGCAGCCCCCTGGACGGGGACACTGAAGCTTTCTTT. Encoded protein: CASSPLDGDTEAFF. The chain uses TRBV3-1 and TRBJ1-1; D is ambiguous. The CDR3 consists of 14 residues. With 4 bases removed from V and 3 bases from J, the gap between germline ends came to 12 bases. From germline, CDR1 is LGHDT and CDR2 YNNKEL (reference sequence).

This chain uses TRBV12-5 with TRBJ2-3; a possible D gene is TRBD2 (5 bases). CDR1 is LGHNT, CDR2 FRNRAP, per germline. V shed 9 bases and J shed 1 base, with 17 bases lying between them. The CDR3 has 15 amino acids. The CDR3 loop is CASSLRRSGTDTQYF. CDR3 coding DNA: TGTGCTAGCTCCCTCCGGAGGTCAGGCACAGATACGCAGTATTTT.

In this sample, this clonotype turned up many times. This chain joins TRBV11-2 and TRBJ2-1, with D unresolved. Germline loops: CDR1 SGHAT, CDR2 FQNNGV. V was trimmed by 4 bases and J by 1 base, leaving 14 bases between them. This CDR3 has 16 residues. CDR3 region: CASSSTTLGSYNEQFF. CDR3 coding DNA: TGTGCCAGCAGCTCGACCACCCTCGGGTCCTACAATGAGCAGTTCTTC.

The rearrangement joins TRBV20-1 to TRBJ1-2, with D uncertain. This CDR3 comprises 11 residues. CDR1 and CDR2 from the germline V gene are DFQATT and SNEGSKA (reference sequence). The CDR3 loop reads CREQTLYGYTF. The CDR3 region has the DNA TGCAGGGAGCAGACACTCTATGGCTACACCTTC.

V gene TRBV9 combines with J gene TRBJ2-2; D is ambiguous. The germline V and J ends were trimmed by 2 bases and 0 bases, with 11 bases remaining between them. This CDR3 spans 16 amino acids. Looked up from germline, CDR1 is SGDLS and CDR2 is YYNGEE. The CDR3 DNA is TGTGCCAGCAGCGTTGTCTCCAACCCGAACACCGGGGAGCTGTTTTTT. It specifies CASSVVSNPNTGELFF.

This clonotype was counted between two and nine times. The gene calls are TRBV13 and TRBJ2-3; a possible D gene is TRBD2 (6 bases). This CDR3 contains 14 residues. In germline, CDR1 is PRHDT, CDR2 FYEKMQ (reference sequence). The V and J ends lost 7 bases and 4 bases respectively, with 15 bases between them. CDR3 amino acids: CASNSGSSPDTQYF. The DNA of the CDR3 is TGTGCCAGCAACTCCGGGAGTTCTCCAGATACGCAGTATTTT.

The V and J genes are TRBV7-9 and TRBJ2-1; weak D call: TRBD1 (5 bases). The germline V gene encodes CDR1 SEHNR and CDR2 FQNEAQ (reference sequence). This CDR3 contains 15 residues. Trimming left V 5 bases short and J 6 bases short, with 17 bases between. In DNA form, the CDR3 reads TGTGCCAGCAGCCAATCCCTAGACAGTCTCAATGAGCAGTTCTTC. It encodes CASSQSLDSLNEQFF.

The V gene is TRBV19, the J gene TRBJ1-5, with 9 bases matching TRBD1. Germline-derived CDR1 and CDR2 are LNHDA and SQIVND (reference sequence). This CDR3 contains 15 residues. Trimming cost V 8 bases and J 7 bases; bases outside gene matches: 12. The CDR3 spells CASSDIDRGWQPQHF. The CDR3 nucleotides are TGTGCCAGTTCGGATATCGACAGGGGGTGGCAGCCCCAGCATTTT.

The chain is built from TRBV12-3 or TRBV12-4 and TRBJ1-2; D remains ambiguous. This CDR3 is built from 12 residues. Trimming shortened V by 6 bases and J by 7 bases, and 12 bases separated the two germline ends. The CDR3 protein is CASSDKVVGYTF. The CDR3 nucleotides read TGTGCCAGCAGCGATAAGGTCGTTGGCTACACCTTC.

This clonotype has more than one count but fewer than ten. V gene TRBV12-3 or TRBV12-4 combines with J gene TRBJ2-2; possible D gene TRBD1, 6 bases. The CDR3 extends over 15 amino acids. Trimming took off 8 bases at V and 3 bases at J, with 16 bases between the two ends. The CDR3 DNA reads TGTGCCAGCCTTGGGGGCTCCGTTTACACCGGGGAGCTGTTTTTT. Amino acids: CASLGGSVYTGELFF.

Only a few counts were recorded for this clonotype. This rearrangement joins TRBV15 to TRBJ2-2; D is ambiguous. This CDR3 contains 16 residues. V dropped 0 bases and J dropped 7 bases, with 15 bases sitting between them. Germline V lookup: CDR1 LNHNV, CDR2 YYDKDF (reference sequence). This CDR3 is CATSRDGTFGIGELFF. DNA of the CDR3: TGTGCCACCAGCAGAGATGGTACCTTTGGGATCGGGGAGCTGTTTTTT.

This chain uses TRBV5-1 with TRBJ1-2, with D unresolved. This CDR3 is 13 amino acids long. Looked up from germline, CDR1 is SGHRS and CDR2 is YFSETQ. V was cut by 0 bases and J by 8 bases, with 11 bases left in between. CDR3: CASSLDGFWGYTF. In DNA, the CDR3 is TGCGCCAGCAGCTTGGACGGGTTCTGGGGCTACACCTTC.

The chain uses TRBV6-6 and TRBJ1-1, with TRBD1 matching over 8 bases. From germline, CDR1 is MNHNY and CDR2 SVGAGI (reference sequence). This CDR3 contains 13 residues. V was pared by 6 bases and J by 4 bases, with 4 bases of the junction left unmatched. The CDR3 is CASSPGGVTEAFF. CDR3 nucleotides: TGTGCCAGCAGCCCAGGGGGCGTCACTGAAGCTTTCTTT.

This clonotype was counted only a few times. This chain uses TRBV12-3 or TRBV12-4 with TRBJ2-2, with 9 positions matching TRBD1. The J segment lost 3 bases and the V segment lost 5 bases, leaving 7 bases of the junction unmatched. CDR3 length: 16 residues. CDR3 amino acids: CASSPTGGRDTGELFF. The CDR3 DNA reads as TGTGCCAGCAGTCCTACAGGGGGCAGAGACACCGGGGAGCTGTTTTTT.

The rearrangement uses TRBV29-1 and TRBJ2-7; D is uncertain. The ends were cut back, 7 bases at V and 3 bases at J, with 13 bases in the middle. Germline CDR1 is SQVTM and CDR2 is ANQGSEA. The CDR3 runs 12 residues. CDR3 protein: CSGVFGVYEQYF. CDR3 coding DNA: TGCAGCGGGGTTTTCGGAGTCTACGAGCAGTACTTC.

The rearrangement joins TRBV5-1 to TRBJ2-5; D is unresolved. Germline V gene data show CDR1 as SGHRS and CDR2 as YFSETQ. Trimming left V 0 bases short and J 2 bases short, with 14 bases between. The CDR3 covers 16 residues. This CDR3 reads CASSLASLGPQETQYF. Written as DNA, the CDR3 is TGCGCCAGCAGCTTGGCCAGCTTAGGCCCGCAAGAGACCCAGTACTTC.

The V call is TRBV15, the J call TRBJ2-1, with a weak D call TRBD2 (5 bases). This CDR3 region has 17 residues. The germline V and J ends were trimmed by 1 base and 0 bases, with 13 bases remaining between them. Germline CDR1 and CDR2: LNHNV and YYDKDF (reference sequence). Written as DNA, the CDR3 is TGTGCCACCAGCAGAGTGCGGTGGGAGAGCTCCTACAATGAGCAGTTCTTC. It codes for CATSRVRWESSYNEQFF.

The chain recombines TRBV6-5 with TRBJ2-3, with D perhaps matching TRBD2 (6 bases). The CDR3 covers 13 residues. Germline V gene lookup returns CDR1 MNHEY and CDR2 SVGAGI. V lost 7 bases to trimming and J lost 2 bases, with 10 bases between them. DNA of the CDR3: TGTGCCAGCACCCGGGGGAACACAGATACGCAGTATTTT. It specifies CASTRGNTDTQYF.

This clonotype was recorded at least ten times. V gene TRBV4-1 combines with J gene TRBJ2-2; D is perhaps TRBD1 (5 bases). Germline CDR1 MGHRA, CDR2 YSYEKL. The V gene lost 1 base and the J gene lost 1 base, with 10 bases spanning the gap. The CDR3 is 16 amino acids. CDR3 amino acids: CASSQVQQENTGELFF. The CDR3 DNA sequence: TGCGCCAGCAGCCAAGTTCAACAGGAGAACACCGGGGAGCTGTTTTTT.

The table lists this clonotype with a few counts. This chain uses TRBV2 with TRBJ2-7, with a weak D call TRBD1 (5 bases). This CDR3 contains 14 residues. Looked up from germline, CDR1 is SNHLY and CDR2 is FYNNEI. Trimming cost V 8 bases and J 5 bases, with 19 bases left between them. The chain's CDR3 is CASGVGPGRDEQYF. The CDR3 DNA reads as TGTGCCAGCGGAGTGGGGCCGGGCCGGGACGAGCAGTACTTC.